A selection of T cell receptor beta chains follows, all from one sample in a study of cytomegalovirus exposure and HLA in healthy donors. Sequenced by immunoSEQ multiplex PCR; TCRdb stores in-frame clones only, minus some. Here the sample spans over 45,000 clones, approximately 80% being singletons. Sequenced: PBMCs. The receptors derive from a man in his thirties or forties in good health and CMV-seronegative. CDR3s include the opening cysteine and the closing phenylalanine or tryptophan. D genes are given only for firm matches. Some rows mark clone size as missing; the rest say once, few, many or name a class of expanded clone.

TRBJ1-4 - TRBV11-2 once CASSLWAGNEKLFF TGTGCCAGCAGCTTATGGGCAGGGAATGAAAAACTGTTTTTT
TRBJ2-2 TRBD1 TRBV11-3 - CASSKRTGRTNTGELFF TGTGCCAGCAGCAAACGGACAGGGCGTACGAACACCGGGGAGCTGTTTTTT
TRBJ1-2 - TRBV6-6 once CASTIVEIEGYTF TGTGCCAGCACCATAGTAGAGATAGAGGGCTACACCTTC
TRBJ2-6 - TRBV5-1 - CASSPGGSSTNSGANVLTF TGCGCCAGCAGCCCTGGGGGGTCTTCGACCAACTCTGGGGCCAACGTCCTGACTTTC
TRBJ2-6 - TRBV5-1 once CASSLPPGTGANVLTF TGCGCCAGCAGCTTGCCTCCGGGGACTGGGGCCAACGTCCTGACTTTC
TRBJ1-5 - TRBV7-9 - CASSFWSGKSLNQPRHF TGTGCCAGCAGCTTTTGGTCAGGGAAGTCGTTAAATCAGCCCCGGCATTTT
TRBJ1-1 - TRBV11-2 - CASSLEGSPYSEAFF TGTGCCAGCAGCTTAGAGGGCAGCCCATATTCTGAAGCTTTCTTT
TRBJ2-7 - TRBV14 few CASSQEGRVAYEQYF TGTGCCAGCAGCCAAGAAGGCAGGGTGGCCTACGAGCAGTACTTC
TRBJ1-1 - TRBV6-5 - CASSYSGQANTEAFF TGTGCCAGCAGTTACTCTGGGCAGGCGAACACTGAAGCTTTCTTT
TRBJ2-7 TRBD2 TRBV10-1 - CASSESGTSGIFFYEQYF TGCGCCAGCAGTGAGTCCGGGACTAGCGGGATATTTTTTTACGAGCAGTACTTC
TRBJ2-2 TRBD2 TRBV9 - CASSGIAGGRTGELFF TGTGCCAGCAGCGGAATAGCGGGGGGGCGAACCGGGGAGCTGTTTTTT
TRBJ2-1 - TRBV4-3 - CASSQTGLRLDEQFF TGCGCCAGCAGCCAAACAGGCCTGAGACTCGATGAGCAGTTCTTC
TRBJ2-3 TRBD2 TRBV9 - CASSLHGRSSTDTQYF TGTGCCAGCAGCCTCCACGGGAGGAGTAGCACAGATACGCAGTATTTT
TRBJ1-1 - TRBV30 few CAWSLQENTEAFF TGTGCCTGGAGTTTACAGGAGAACACTGAAGCTTTCTTT
TRBJ2-7 TRBD2 TRBV4-3 - CASSQETSGSYEQYF TGCGCCAGCAGCCAAGAGACTAGCGGGAGCTACGAGCAGTACTTC
TRBJ1-1 TRBD1 TRBV29-1 - CSVGQGSTEAFF TGCAGCGTCGGACAGGGAAGCACTGAAGCTTTCTTT
TRBJ1-1 TRBD1 TRBV23-1 - CASSQSYRGSVTEAFF TGCGCCAGCAGTCAATCTTACAGGGGGTCGGTCACTGAAGCTTTCTTT
TRBJ1-4 - TRBV9 - CASSVGRSITNEKLFF TGTGCCAGCAGCGTCGGCAGGTCGATCACTAATGAAAAACTGTTTTTT
TRBJ2-1 - TRBV7-3 - CASKPGDSGDEQFF TGTGCCAGCAAACCGGGGGATAGTGGGGATGAGCAGTTCTTC
TRBJ1-2 - TRBV7-2 - CASSLAVAGAYGYTF TGTGCCAGCAGCTTAGCTGTAGCAGGGGCCTATGGCTACACCTTC
TRBJ1-1 - TRBV4-2 - CASSQGAGVGMNTEAFF TGTGCCAGCAGCCAAGGGGCAGGGGTAGGCATGAACACTGAAGCTTTCTTT
TRBJ2-3 TRBD2 TRBV4-3 once CASSQEGLAGGPTDTQYF TGCGCCAGCAGCCAAGAGGGTCTAGCGGGAGGGCCGACAGATACGCAGTATTTT
TRBJ2-1 - TRBV7-2 - CASSLGTGGNEQFF TGTGCCAGCAGCTTAGGGACCGGGGGCAATGAGCAGTTCTTC
TRBJ2-1 TRBD1 TRBV6-4 - CASSVDRGDRAMVQFF TGTGCCAGCAGTGTGGACAGGGGAGATAGGGCAATGGTGCAGTTCTTC
TRBJ1-2 - TRBV5-4 - CASSLGGDNYGYTF TGTGCCAGCAGCTTGGGGGGGGACAACTATGGCTACACCTTC
TRBJ2-5 - TRBV20-1 - CSASETQYF TGCAGTGCTTCTGAGACCCAGTACTTC
TRBJ1-1 - TRBV18 - CASSPSVNTEAFF TGTGCCAGCTCCCCCAGTGTTAACACTGAAGCTTTCTTT
TRBJ1-3 - TRBV10-3 - CAISLEGNTIYF TGTGCCATCAGTCTGGAGGGAAACACCATATATTTT
TRBJ1-3 - TRBV25-1 - CASSDWGDTIYF TGTGCCAGCAGTGACTGGGGAGACACCATATATTTT
TRBJ1-5 - TRBV7-2 once CASSSGSPAVSQHF TGTGCCAGCAGCTCGGGGTCACCCGCCGTGTCCCAGCATTTT
TRBJ2-7 TRBD2 TRBV7-9 - CSSSLASGVSYEQYF TGTTCCAGCAGCTTAGCTAGCGGGGTCTCCTACGAGCAGTACTTC
TRBJ1-1 - TRBV6-5 - CAVLQGLGTQAFF TGTGCCGTATTACAGGGTTTGGGCACTCAAGCTTTCTTT
TRBJ2-2 TRBD2 TRBV13 - CASSSSGRGTGELFF TGTGCCAGCAGTTCCAGCGGGAGGGGCACCGGGGAGCTGTTTTTT
TRBJ1-1 - TRBV5-1 - CASSLGTGWNTEAFF TGCGCCAGCAGCTTGGGCACAGGGTGGAACACTGAAGCTTTCTTT
TRBJ2-2 TRBD2 TRBV10-3 - CAISEPKLAGVTGELFF TGTGCCATCAGTGAGCCCAAACTAGCGGGAGTCACCGGGGAGCTGTTTTTT
TRBJ2-3 - TRBV27 - CASSLSTATDTQYF TGTGCCAGCAGTTTATCGACAGCCACAGATACGCAGTATTTT
TRBJ2-5 TRBD1 TRBV4-1 - CASSFKQGGQETQYF TGCGCCAGCAGTTTTAAACAGGGGGGACAAGAGACCCAGTACTTC
TRBJ2-2 TRBD1 TRBV7-7 few CASSSGTDTGELFF TGTGCCAGCAGCTCCGGGACAGACACCGGGGAGCTGTTTTTT
TRBJ2-2 TRBD2 TRBV5-1 - CASSLVGGDTGELFF TGCGCCAGCAGCTTGGTCGGGGGGGACACCGGGGAGCTGTTTTTT
TRBJ2-7 TRBD1 TRBV13 - CASSLNRGMNEQYF TGTGCCAGCAGCTTGAACAGGGGGATGAACGAGCAGTACTTC
TRBJ1-1 TRBD1 TRBV7-2 - CASSSVPDRGTEAFF TGTGCCAGCAGCTCAGTCCCGGACAGGGGGACTGAAGCTTTCTTT
TRBJ2-5 TRBD2 TRBV4-1 - CASSLEPSGGAQYF TGCGCCAGCAGCCTGGAACCTAGCGGGGGGGCCCAGTACTTC
TRBJ2-3 TRBD2 TRBV27 - CASSSGLATSTDTQYF TGTGCCAGCAGTTCGGGACTAGCGACGAGCACAGATACGCAGTATTTT
TRBJ2-3 TRBD2 TRBV10-2 - CASSESTSGVTDTQYF TGCGCCAGCAGTGAGTCAACTAGCGGGGTTACAGATACGCAGTATTTT
TRBJ2-2 - TRBV13 - CASSQVRTANTGELFF TGTGCCAGCAGCCAGGTCAGGACAGCAAACACCGGGGAGCTGTTTTTT
TRBJ1-1 - TRBV11-3 - CASSFRGGTEAFF TGTGCCAGCAGCTTTAGGGGTGGCACTGAAGCTTTCTTT
TRBJ1-2 TRBD1 TRBV7-9 - CSSSFGTGGAGYTF TGTTCCAGCAGCTTCGGGACAGGTGGGGCTGGCTACACCTTC
TRBJ1-4 - TRBV29-1 - CSVEGGDDASEKLFF TGCAGCGTTGAGGGCGGGGACGACGCGTCCGAAAAACTGTTTTTT
TRBJ2-7 - TRBV15 few CATSRDRLTYEQYF TGTGCCACCAGCAGAGACAGGCTCACCTACGAGCAGTACTTC
TRBJ2-3 - TRBV6-1 - CASCRSDPDTQYF TGTGCCAGCTGTCGTAGCGACCCAGATACGCAGTATTTT
TRBJ2-5 - TRBV5-8 once CASSLRTWAEETQYF TGTGCCAGCAGCTTGAGGACATGGGCAGAAGAGACCCAGTACTTC
TRBJ1-1 - TRBV29-1 few CSVDPSRGGAFF TGCAGCGTTGACCCCTCACGGGGAGGCGCTTTCTTT
TRBJ2-1 TRBD2 TRBV2 few CASSLAGVYDEQFF TGTGCCAGCAGTCTAGCGGGAGTATACGATGAGCAGTTCTTC